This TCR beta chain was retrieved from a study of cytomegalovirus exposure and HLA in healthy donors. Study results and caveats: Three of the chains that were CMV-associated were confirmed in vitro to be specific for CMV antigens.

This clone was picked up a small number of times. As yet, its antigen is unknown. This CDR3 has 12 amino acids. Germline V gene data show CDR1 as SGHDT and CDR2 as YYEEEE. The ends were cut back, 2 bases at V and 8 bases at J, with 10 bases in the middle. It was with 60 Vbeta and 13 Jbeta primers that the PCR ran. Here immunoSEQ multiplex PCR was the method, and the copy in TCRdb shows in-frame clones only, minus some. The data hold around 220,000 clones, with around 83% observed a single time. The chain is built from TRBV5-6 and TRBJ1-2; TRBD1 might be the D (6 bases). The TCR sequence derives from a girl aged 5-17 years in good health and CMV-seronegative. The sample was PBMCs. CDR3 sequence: CASSLQGLGYTF. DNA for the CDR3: TGTGCCAGCAGCTTACAGGGATTAGGCTACACCTTC.